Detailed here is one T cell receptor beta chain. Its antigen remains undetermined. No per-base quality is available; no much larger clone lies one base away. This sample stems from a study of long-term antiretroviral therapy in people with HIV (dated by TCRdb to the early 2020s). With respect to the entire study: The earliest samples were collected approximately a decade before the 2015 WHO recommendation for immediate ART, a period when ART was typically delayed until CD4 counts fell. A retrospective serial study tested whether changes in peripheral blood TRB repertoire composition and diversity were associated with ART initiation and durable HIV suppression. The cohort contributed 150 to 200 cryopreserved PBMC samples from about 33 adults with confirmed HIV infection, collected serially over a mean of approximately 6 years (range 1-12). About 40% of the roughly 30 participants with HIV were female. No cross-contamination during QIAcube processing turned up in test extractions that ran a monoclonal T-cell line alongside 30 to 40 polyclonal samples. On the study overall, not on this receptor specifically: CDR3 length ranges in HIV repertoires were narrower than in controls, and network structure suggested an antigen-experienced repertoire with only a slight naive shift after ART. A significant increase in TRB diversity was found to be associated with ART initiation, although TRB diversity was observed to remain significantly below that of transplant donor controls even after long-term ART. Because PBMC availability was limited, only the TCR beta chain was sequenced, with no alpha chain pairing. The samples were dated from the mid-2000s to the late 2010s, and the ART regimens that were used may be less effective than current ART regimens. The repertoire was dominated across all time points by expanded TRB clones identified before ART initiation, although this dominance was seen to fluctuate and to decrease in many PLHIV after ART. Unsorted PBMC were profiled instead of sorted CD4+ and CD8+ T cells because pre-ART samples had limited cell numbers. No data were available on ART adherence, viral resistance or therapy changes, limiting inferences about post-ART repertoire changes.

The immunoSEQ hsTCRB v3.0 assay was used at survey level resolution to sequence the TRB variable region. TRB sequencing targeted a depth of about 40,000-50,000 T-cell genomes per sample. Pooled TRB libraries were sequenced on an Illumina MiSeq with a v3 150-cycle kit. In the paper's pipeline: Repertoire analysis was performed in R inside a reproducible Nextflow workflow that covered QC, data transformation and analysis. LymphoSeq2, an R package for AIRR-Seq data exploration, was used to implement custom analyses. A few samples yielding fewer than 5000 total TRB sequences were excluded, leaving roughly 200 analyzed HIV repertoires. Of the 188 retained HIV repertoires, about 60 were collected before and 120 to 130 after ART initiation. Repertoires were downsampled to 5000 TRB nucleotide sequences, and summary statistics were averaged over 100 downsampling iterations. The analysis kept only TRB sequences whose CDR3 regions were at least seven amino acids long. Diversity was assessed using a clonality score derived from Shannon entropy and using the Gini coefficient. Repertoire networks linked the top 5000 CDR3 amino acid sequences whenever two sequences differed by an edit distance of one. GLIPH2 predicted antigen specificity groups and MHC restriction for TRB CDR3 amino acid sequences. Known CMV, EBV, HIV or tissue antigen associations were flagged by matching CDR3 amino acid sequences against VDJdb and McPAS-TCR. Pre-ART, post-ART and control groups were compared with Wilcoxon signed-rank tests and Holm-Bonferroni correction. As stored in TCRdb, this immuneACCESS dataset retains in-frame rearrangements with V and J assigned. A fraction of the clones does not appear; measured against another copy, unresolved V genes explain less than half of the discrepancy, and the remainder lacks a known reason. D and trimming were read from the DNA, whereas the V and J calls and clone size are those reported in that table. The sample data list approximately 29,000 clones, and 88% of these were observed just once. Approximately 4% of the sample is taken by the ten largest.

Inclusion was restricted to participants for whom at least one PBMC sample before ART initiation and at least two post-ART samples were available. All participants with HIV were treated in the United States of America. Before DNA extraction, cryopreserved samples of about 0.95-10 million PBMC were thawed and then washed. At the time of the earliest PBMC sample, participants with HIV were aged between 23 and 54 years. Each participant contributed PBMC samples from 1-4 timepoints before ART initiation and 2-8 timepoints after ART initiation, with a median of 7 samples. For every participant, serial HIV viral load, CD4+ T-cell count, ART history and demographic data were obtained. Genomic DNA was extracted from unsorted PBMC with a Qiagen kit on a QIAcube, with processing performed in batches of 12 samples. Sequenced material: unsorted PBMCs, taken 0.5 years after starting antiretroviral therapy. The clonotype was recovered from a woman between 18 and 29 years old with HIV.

The nucleotide sequence reads TGCGCCAGCAGCCAAGATAGCGCCCGGGCGGCTTTCTTT. It is translated as CASSQDSARAAFF. Rearrangement joined TRBV4-3 to TRBJ1-1; no confident D gene assignment can be made. CDR1 LGHNA and CDR2 YSLEER were looked up in the germline V gene. Trimming at the junction amounts to 0 bases on V and 11 bases on J, and the germline ends lie 13 bases apart. Its CDR3 holds 13 amino acids, cysteine through phenylalanine. Only CDR3 DNA is held: 39 bases, read in frame from base 1.